This entry is about one TCR beta chain. Its cognate antigen is unknown. One end of the junction does not line up with germline, which may come from a read error. This sample stems from a study of Ad26.COV2.S vaccination and SARS-CoV-2 variants. On the study more broadly: The vaccine Ad26.COV2.S was put into the muscle once, or twice with 56 days between. Findings and limits, study-wide: The placebo group had lower spike-specific TCR breadth than the vaccine recipients did. The analyses of TCR breadth and depth may have understated the size of total T cell responses.

As to treatment: roughly 20 received Ad26.COV2.S at low or high dose, single or two shots; 5 received placebo; per-sample allocation not given. Samples came from day 63 after the first vaccine or placebo injection. The data were produced by immunoSEQ multiplex PCR, yet TCRdb's version contains in-frame clones alone and is incomplete. The sample has 350,000 to 450,000 clones, under 90% seen once; the top ten hold 7% to 9.5%. This TCR was sampled from a person between 18 and 65 years old who received the Ad26.COV2.S COVID-19 vaccine or a placebo. The sample was peripheral blood, taken in a trial of Ad26.COV2.S vaccine versus placebo.

The CDR3 loop is CASSYSGGRRYYGYTF. CDR3 nucleotides: TGTGCCAGCAGCTACTCAGGGGGAAGGCGTTACTATGGCTACACCTTC. V and J are TRBV6-2 or TRBV6-3 and TRBJ1-2; 7 nucleotides line up with TRBD1. This CDR3 contains 16 residues. The V gene's germline CDR1 is MNHEY and CDR2 SVGEGT.